The clone carrying this T cell receptor beta chain turned up a few times. CDR3 length equals 12 residues. The V gene's germline CDR1 is SNHLY and CDR2 FYNNEI. The V gene end was trimmed by 8 bases and the J gene end by 5 bases; junction bases not matched to a gene: 3. MiXCR, applied by TCRdb to the RT-PCR reads, yields one record per CDR3 protein. Here the sample spans fewer than 12,000 distinct CDR3 sequences, 22% being singletons. The sample belongs to a study of patients and donors after allogeneic stem cell transplantation. The chain couples TRBV2 to TRBJ1-5; 7 nucleotides align to TRBD1. Sequencing was performed on blood, either unsorted or a sorted T cell fraction (not recorded which). The clonotype comes from a human donor who was either an allogeneic HSCT recipient or a stem cell or donor lymphocyte infusion donor (not recorded which). It is not recorded whose cells these are; they may come from a transplant donor. In DNA form, the CDR3 reads TGTGCCAGCCGCACAGGGGATCAGCCCCAGCATTTT. Translation: CASRTGDQPQHF. Filled out from reference TRBV2 and TRBJ1-5, the complete variable domain reads EPEVTQTPSHQVTQMGQEVILRCVPISNHLYFYWYRQILGQKVEFLVSFYNNEISEKSEIFDDQFSVERPDGSNFTLKIRSTKLEDSAMYFCASRTGDQPQHFGDGTRLSIL.